This T cell receptor beta chain derives from a study of OX40 agonist ivuxolimab in advanced cancers. This CDR3 spans 11 amino acids. Per the germline V gene, CDR1 is GTSNPN and CDR2 is SVGIG (reference sequence). With 5 bases removed from V and 1 base from J, the gap between germline ends came to 3 bases. This clone was observed once. Method: immunoSEQ multiplex PCR; TCRdb's copy keeps in-frame clones and lacks some. This sample has about 66,000 clones, with about 85% found just once. The specimen comprised CD4+ or CD8+ T cells sorted from blood, sampled in a trial of the OX40 agonist ivuxolimab. The clonotype comes from an adult with an advanced solid tumor such as melanoma, head and neck, liver or kidney cancer. The chain recombines TRBV30 with TRBJ2-4; D unresolved. CDR3 loop: CAWLAKNIQYF. DNA for the CDR3: TGTGCCTGGTTGGCCAAAAACATTCAGTACTTC.